Detailed here is one T cell receptor beta chain. This entry comes from a study of blood T cell repertoires in COVID-19. In the study overall: The United States, Italy and Spain supplied acute and convalescent COVID-19 samples.

Assay: immunoSEQ multiplex PCR; the TCRdb copy retains only in-frame clones and omits some. Here the sample spans some 320,000 clones, around 90% being singletons. Recruits, aged about 18 to 95 years, lived in 25 or so US areas. Participants reported their clinical history, and cohort assignment relied on those reports. What the recovered Cohort 3 donors had was two negative PCRs, clearance, or symptom resolution. The TCR comes from a man between 60 and 75 years old who had recovered from COVID-19. Sequenced: PBMCs or T cells enriched from blood (not recorded which).

CDR3 amino acids: CASSPQDGIGGYTF. The CDR3 nucleotides are TGTGCCAGCTCACCACAGGACGGGATAGGGGGCTACACCTTC. The chain links TRBV18 to TRBJ1-2; D ambiguous. Deletions cut 1 base from V and 8 bases from J, with 14 bases between. The CDR3 spans 14 residues. Germline V gene sequence: CDR1 KGHSH, CDR2 LQKENI.